This TCR beta chain came from a study of regulatory T cells in long-lasting Graves disease. Whole-study context: Patients with persistent Graves' disease had over 5 years of antithyroid drugs and persistent TSH receptor antibodies.

Whole-study results and caveats: Reduced TCR diversity was observed in persistent Graves' patients versus newly diagnosed patients.

Stated time point: persistent/refractory GD, antithyroid drugs over 5 years with positive TRAb. The TCR library was made from RNA that had been extracted from PBMCs in TRIzol. The peripheral blood volume drawn was around 10 milliliters, and it was collected into EDTA tubes. Note on this clonotype: Its specificity is not known.

Germline V gene lookup returns CDR1 KGHSH and CDR2 LQKENI. CDR3 length equals 14 residues. Trimming removed 0 bases from V and 2 bases from J, with 5 bases in between. In building TCR beta libraries, iRepertoire HTBI primers were used together with Arm-PCR of CDR3 regions. TCRdb independently ran MiXCR on the multiplex PCR reads; one entry per CDR3 protein. The sample comprises a few hundred thousand distinct CDR3 sequences, approximately 23% of which are singletons, and 25% to 35% rests with the top ten. This clonotype was obtained from a woman aged 35 to 49 with Graves disease. The chain links TRBV18 to TRBJ2-4; D gene unclear. This specimen was peripheral blood mononuclear cells (PBMCs), taken when the disease was refractory, from a patient treated with antithyroid drugs. The CDR3 coding sequence is TGTGCCAGCTCACCACCAGGGACCAAAAACATTCAGTACTTC. Amino acids: CASSPPGTKNIQYF. Full variable domain (outside the CDR3, taken from reference TRBV18 and TRBJ2-4): NAGVMQNPRHLVRRRGQEARLRCSPMKGHSHVYWYRQLPEEGLKFMVYLQKENIIDESGMPKERFSAEFPKEGPSILRIQQVVRGDSAAYFCASSPPGTKNIQYFGAGTRLSVL.